This note documents a single T cell receptor (beta chain) sequence. Its antigen is not identified. The CDR3 regions of TCR beta were amplified from RNA transcripts. First-round RT-PCR of the TCR CDR3 relied on the HTBI primer set. A single record per CDR3 protein comes from TCRdb applying MiXCR to the multiplex PCR reads. The table shows some 440,000 distinct CDR3 sequences, with approximately 15% occurring only once. These data are taken from a study of T cells in Graves' hyperthyroidism and ophthalmopathy. Regarding the study as a whole: Blood shared most expanded thyroid clonotypes above 0.001.

Material: blood. The receptor's source is a woman aged 18-29 years with Graves' hyperthyroidism.

In nucleotides, the CDR3 is TGCGCCAGCAGCCAAGATTCCCCCGGGACAGGGACCTACGAGCAGTACTTC. Translating gives CASSQDSPGTGTYEQYF. The chain combines TRBV4-1 with TRBJ2-7; 9 nucleotides line up with TRBD1. With 0 bases clipped from V and 2 bases from J, the junction kept 8 bases outside the gene matches. Germline V gene sequence: CDR1 MGHRA, CDR2 YSYEKL. The length of the CDR3 is 17 residues.